The 25 T cell receptor beta chains below were found in one sample sequenced in a study of tumor-infiltrating lymphocytes in localized non-small cell lung cancer. The table came from immunoSEQ multiplex PCR; TCRdb's copy has only in-frame clones and leaves some out. The data show some 15,000 clones, 65% to 80% seen once. Sequencing input: lung tumor tissue. Receptors originate from a human donor with non-small cell lung cancer.

This clone was seen once. V and J are TRBV27 and TRBJ2-6; no clear D. The CDR3 has 13 residues. Per germline, CDR1 MNHEY and CDR2 SMNVEV (reference sequence). V was cut by 2 bases and J by 3 bases, with 2 bases left in between. The CDR3 loop reads CASSLGGANVLTF. In nucleotides, the CDR3 is TGTGCCAGCAGTTTAGGTGGGGCCAACGTCCTGACTTTC.

V is TRBV6-6 and J is TRBJ1-6, with D unresolved. This CDR3 contains 14 residues. The germline CDR1 and CDR2 sequences are MNHNY and SVGAGI (reference sequence). Trimming cost V 6 bases and J 8 bases, with 14 bases left between them. The CDR3 region is CASSPDRRYSPLHF. CDR3 nucleotide sequence: TGTGCCAGCAGCCCGGACCGACGATATTCACCCCTCCACTTT.

The chain couples TRBV15 to TRBJ2-2, with 11 positions matching TRBD2. The CDR3 extends over 16 amino acids. With 1 base clipped from V and 4 bases from J, the junction kept 2 bases outside the gene matches. Germline loops: CDR1 LNHNV, CDR2 YYDKDF (reference sequence). The CDR3 is CATSRGGTSGTGELFF. CDR3 in DNA: TGTGCCACCAGCAGAGGAGGGACTAGCGGCACCGGGGAGCTGTTTTTT.

V usage is TRBV7-2 and J usage is TRBJ2-7; tentatively, D is TRBD1 or TRBD2 (5 bases each). This CDR3 is built from 14 residues. V was trimmed by 5 bases and J by 2 bases, leaving 13 bases between them. Germline loops: CDR1 SGHTA, CDR2 FQGNSA. CDR3 DNA sequence: TGTGCCAGCAGCCCCAGACAGACTACCTACGAGCAGTACTTC. This codes for CASSPRQTTYEQYF.

The chain is built from TRBV5-5 and TRBJ1-2; D not resolved. The germline V gene has CDR1 SGHKS and CDR2 YYEKEE (reference sequence). V was trimmed by 4 bases and J by 3 bases, leaving 13 bases between them. CDR3 length equals 14 residues. The CDR3 DNA follows: TGTGCCAGCAGCCGCACCCCCCGGGACTATGGCTACACCTTC. It is translated as CASSRTPRDYGYTF.

The rearrangement joins TRBV19 to TRBJ2-7; either TRBD1 or TRBD2 may supply D (5 bases each). With 7 bases removed from V and 12 bases from J, the gap between germline ends came to 16 bases. This CDR3 comprises 11 residues. The germline CDR1 and CDR2 sequences are LNHDA and SQIVND (reference sequence). CDR3 DNA: TGTGCCAGTACCGGGACGAGAGGGGCGTACTTC. As protein: CASTGTRGAYF.

This sequence joins TRBV9 and TRBJ1-1; D may be TRBD1 (5 bases). The germline V and J ends were trimmed by 2 bases and 5 bases, with 13 bases remaining between them. The CDR3 is 14 residues long. Germline CDR1 and CDR2: SGDLS and YYNGEE. In nucleotides, the CDR3 is TGTGCCAGCAGCGTTAATTACGGGGGGACTGAAGCTTTCTTT. This codes for CASSVNYGGTEAFF.

This chain uses TRBV27 with TRBJ2-2, with a tentative D call TRBD1 (6 bases). Between the trimmed V and J ends, which lost 8 bases and 3 bases, there was a span of 10 bases. The CDR3 sequence is 13 residues long. Germline V gene data show CDR1 as MNHEY and CDR2 as SMNVEV (reference sequence). The CDR3 protein is CASGDKYTGELFF. The CDR3 DNA follows: TGTGCCAGCGGGGACAAGTACACCGGGGAGCTGTTTTTT.

This chain connects TRBV7-2 to TRBJ2-7; the match to TRBD2 covers 10 bases. V was pared by 5 bases and J by 0 bases, with 10 bases of the junction left unmatched. This CDR3 spans 17 amino acids. Germline CDR1 is SGHTA and CDR2 is FQGNSA. CDR3 in DNA: TGTGCCAGCAGCCACCGAACCACTAGCGGGACCTCCTACGAGCAGTACTTC. It translates to CASSHRTTSGTSYEQYF.

J is TRBJ2-3 and V is TRBV6-5; D gene ambiguous. The germline V and J ends were trimmed by 0 bases and 6 bases, with 1 base remaining between them. The germline V gene has CDR1 MNHEY and CDR2 SVGAGI. This CDR3 has 11 amino acids. For the CDR3, the DNA is TGTGCCAGCAGTTACTCCGATACGCAGTATTTT. This translates into CASSYSDTQYF.

This clone has a handful of counts. The chain links TRBV19 to TRBJ1-2; tentative D call: TRBD1 (5 bases). CDR1 and CDR2 (germline): LNHDA, SQIVND (reference sequence). The CDR3 loop spans 13 amino acids. V lost 10 bases and J 7 bases, leaving 19 bases between the germline ends. The CDR3 DNA reads as TGTGCCACTCAAGGGGTAAAGGGGTTTGGCTACACCTTC. Translating gives CATQGVKGFGYTF.

On this clone: The sample holds other DNA sequences that translate to the same CDR3. The chain couples TRBV7-2 to TRBJ1-5; no definite D call. Trimming left V 1 base short and J 3 bases short, with 10 bases between. The CDR3 covers 15 residues. Germline CDR1 is SGHTA and CDR2 is FQGNSA. This chain's CDR3 is CASSLGVSDNQPQHF. In DNA form, the CDR3 reads TGTGCCAGCAGCTTAGGGGTTAGCGACAATCAGCCCCAGCATTTT.

The chain uses TRBV7-2 and TRBJ2-2; D uncertain. The CDR3 is 15 residues long. Trimming cost V 1 base and J 4 bases, with 10 bases left between them. Germline-derived CDR1 and CDR2 are SGHTA and FQGNSA. CDR3 amino acids: CASSLGWGPTGELFF. In nucleotides, the CDR3 is TGTGCCAGCAGCTTAGGCTGGGGTCCCACCGGGGAGCTGTTTTTT.

This chain links TRBV6-5 with TRBJ1-1; possible D gene TRBD1, 5 bases. The CDR3 has 14 residues. V dropped 6 bases and J dropped 7 bases, with 18 bases sitting between them. Germline CDR1 and CDR2: MNHEY and SVGAGI. The CDR3: CASRRRQGTGEAFF. The CDR3 nucleotides read TGTGCCAGCAGGCGCCGTCAGGGTACCGGTGAAGCTTTCTTT.

The V call is TRBV19, the J call TRBJ1-3, with TRBD1 matching 7 bases. CDR3 size: 15 residues. CDR1 LNHDA and CDR2 SQIVND come from the germline V gene (reference sequence). Trimming cost V 4 bases and J 2 bases; bases outside gene matches: 5. For the CDR3, the DNA is TGTGCCAGTAGTACCCTTACAGGGGCTGGAAACACCATATATTTT. It encodes CASSTLTGAGNTIYF.

The chain carries TRBV6-5 and TRBJ2-5; 7 bases line up with TRBD1. Near its end, the DNA agrees better with TRBJ2-7, so the J call may be wrong. CDR3 length equals 14 residues. Germline V gene sequence: CDR1 MNHEY, CDR2 SVGAGI. Written as DNA, the CDR3 is TGTGCCAGCAGGCCGACAGGGCCAGCCTACGAGCAGTACTTC. Residues: CASRPTGPAYEQYF.

V and J are TRBV18 and TRBJ2-7, with 10 positions matching TRBD2. Germline V gene sequence: CDR1 KGHSH, CDR2 LQKENI. This CDR3 spans 17 amino acids. J was trimmed by 2 bases and V by 0 bases; bases with no gene match: 7. CDR3 in amino acids: CASSPPLTSGKPYEQYF. CDR3 bases: TGTGCCAGCTCACCACCTCTAACTAGCGGGAAGCCCTACGAGCAGTACTTC.

The chain carries TRBV7-9 and TRBJ1-1, with D unclear. Trimming shortened V by 4 bases and J by 5 bases, and 8 bases separated the two germline ends. The germline V gene has CDR1 SEHNR and CDR2 FQNEAQ (reference sequence). CDR3 length: 12 residues. CDR3 nucleotides: TGTGCCAGCAGCTCCGGACGGACTGAAGCTTTCTTT. Protein: CASSSGRTEAFF. Combining the CDR3 with reference TRBV7-9 and TRBJ1-1 gives the whole variable domain DTGVSQNPRHKITKRGQNVTFRCDPISEHNRLYWYRQTLGQGPEFLTYFQNEAQLEKSRLLSDRFSAERPKGSFSTLEIQRTEQGDSAMYLCASSSGRTEAFFGQGTRLTVV.

This chain connects TRBV11-1 to TRBJ2-1; D call uncertain. Trimming removed 5 bases at V and 15 bases at J, with 17 bases between. Germline-derived CDR1 and CDR2 are SGHAT and FQDESV (reference sequence). There are 12 residues in the CDR3. The CDR3, as DNA: TGTGCCAGCAGCCTTCGCCAGACAAGGCGGTTCTTC. Its translation is CASSLRQTRRFF.

The chain couples TRBV6-5 to TRBJ1-1; D uncertain. This CDR3 has 13 amino acids. V gave up 6 bases and J gave up 3 bases, with 11 bases separating them. Germline lookup yields CDR1 MNHEY and CDR2 SVGAGI. CDR3 protein: CASSRRLDTEAFF. The CDR3 nucleotides are TGTGCCAGCAGCCGTAGATTGGACACTGAAGCTTTCTTT.

The V and J genes are TRBV18 and TRBJ2-3, with a possible D match to TRBD2 (6 bases). V was clipped by 1 base and J by 0 bases, with 17 bases between them. The CDR3 spans 18 residues. Germline CDR1 and CDR2: KGHSH and LQKENI. CDR3 sequence: CASSPRASGVGSTDTQYF. The CDR3 coding sequence is TGTGCCAGCTCACCACGGGCGTCGGGGGTCGGGAGCACAGATACGCAGTATTTT.

The V gene is TRBV11-3, the J gene TRBJ2-7, with D maybe TRBD2 (7 bases). There are 13 residues in the CDR3. V lost 5 bases and J lost 6, with 14 bases in between. Germline V gene sequence: CDR1 SGHNT, CDR2 YENEEA. The CDR3 nucleotides are TGTGCCAGCAGCCTGGGGGCGGGAGCCGAGCAGTACTTC. It specifies CASSLGAGAEQYF.

This chain links TRBV7-8 with TRBJ1-3; a weak D match, TRBD1 (6 bases). The CDR3 covers 16 residues. V was clipped by 4 bases and J by 0 bases, with 13 bases between them. CDR1 is SGHVS and CDR2 is FQNEAQ in the germline V gene. The DNA of the CDR3 is TGTGCCAGCAGCTACACAGGGAAATTCTCTGGAAACACCATATATTTT. It encodes CASSYTGKFSGNTIYF.

The chain carries TRBV15 and TRBJ2-3, with 7 bases aligning to TRBD1. V trimming: 6 bases; J trimming: 1 base; junction bases outside the gene matches: 1. CDR1 and CDR2 from the germline V gene are LNHNV and YYDKDF (reference sequence). This CDR3 is built from 13 residues. The CDR3 DNA reads as TGTGCCACCAGAGGGGGCGGCACAGATACGCAGTATTTT. Translated: CATRGGGTDTQYF. Together with reference TRBV15 and TRBJ2-3, the CDR3 gives the full variable domain: DAMVIQNPRYQVTQFGKPVTLSCSQTLNHNVMYWYQQKSSQAPKLLFHYYDKDFNNEADTPDNFQSRRPNTSFCFLDIRSPGLGDTAMYLCATRGGGTDTQYFGPGTRLTVL.

This clone has just one count. The rearrangement uses TRBV7-7 and TRBJ2-1; 13 positions match TRBD2. This CDR3 is 15 amino acids long. The ends lost 5 bases at V and 6 bases at J; junction bases unmatched: 4. Germline V CDR1 and CDR2: SSHAT, FNYEAQ (reference sequence). CDR3 sequence reads: CASSALAGGPNEQFF. CDR3 DNA sequence: TGTGCCAGCAGCGCACTAGCGGGGGGGCCCAATGAGCAGTTCTTC.